These 24 T cell receptor beta chains share one sample of origin, sequenced in a study of Ad26.COV2.S vaccination and SARS-CoV-2 variants (dated by TCRdb to the early 2020s). In light of the paper, this sample's treatment or condition label describes: some 20 received Ad26.COV2.S at low or high dose, single or two shots; 5 received placebo; per-sample allocation not given. Repertoires of vaccine and placebo recipients were sequenced from samples collected on day 63 after the first injection. Library preparation employed the immunoSEQ multiplex PCR assay. TCRdb obtained this table from immuneACCESS and retained in-frame rearrangements with V and J assigned. These tables miss some clones; where compared with another copy, unresolved V genes account for less than half of the shortfall, and the remainder is unexplained. The sample includes about 680,000 clones, with around 90% observed a single time. The ten most abundant clones make up approximately 1.5% of the sample.

The sample here was peripheral blood, taken in a trial of Ad26.COV2.S vaccine versus placebo. Receptors originate from a person aged 18 to 65 who received the Ad26.COV2.S COVID-19 vaccine or a placebo.

As concerns this clone: The sample has other DNA sequences that encode this CDR3 too. V and J are TRBV19 and TRBJ2-7; TRBD1 matches at 7 bases. Germline V gene lookup returns CDR1 LNHDA and CDR2 SQIVND (reference sequence). The CDR3 totals 15 residues. J gave up 0 bases and V 3 bases, and 5 bases lay outside the gene matches. CDR3 in DNA: TGTGCCAGTAGTATCCGACAGGGTAGCTCCTACGAGCAGTACTTC. This translates into CASSIRQGSSYEQYF. The whole variable domain, remainder taken from reference TRBV19 and TRBJ2-7, is DGGITQSPKYLFRKEGQNVTLSCEQNLNHDAMYWYRQDPGQGLRLIYYSQIVNDFQKGDIAEGYSVSREKKESFPLTVTSAQKNPTAFYLCASSIRQGSSYEQYFGPGTRLTVT.

This clone occurred once. The chain combines TRBV7-6 with TRBJ2-7; the D gene could be TRBD1 or TRBD2 (6 bases each). The germline CDR1 and CDR2 sequences are SGHVS and FNYEAQ. The CDR3 sequence is 14 residues long. V lost 6 bases and J lost 2, with 14 bases in between. The CDR3 DNA follows: TGTGCCAGCAGTAGGACGGGGGCCCCCTACGAGCAGTACTTC. Translation gives CASSRTGAPYEQYF.

The CDR3 sequence is CASSLGLAGAPYEQYF. For the CDR3, the DNA is TGTGCCAGCAGCCTGGGACTAGCGGGGGCCCCCTACGAGCAGTACTTC. V gene TRBV5-6 combines with J gene TRBJ2-7; 14 positions agree with TRBD2. The junction had 5 bases not matched to a gene; V was cut back by 4 bases and J by 2 bases. Germline CDR1 is SGHDT and CDR2 is YYEEEE. This CDR3 spans 16 amino acids.

The chain is built from TRBV7-2 and TRBJ1-1; no reliable D call. The CDR3 extends over 15 amino acids. V was trimmed by 5 bases and J by 5 bases, leaving 18 bases between them. Per the germline V gene, CDR1 is SGHTA and CDR2 is FQGNSA. The CDR3: CASSPRTVPGTEAFF. CDR3 in DNA: TGTGCCAGCAGCCCCCGGACCGTACCTGGAACTGAAGCTTTCTTT.

This chain uses TRBV21-1 with TRBJ2-1; the tabulated D call, TRBD2, remains unverified against the DNA. TRBV21-1 is flagged as a pseudogene. The CDR3 has 18 amino acids. The DNA of the CDR3 is TGTGCCAGCAGCAAAGCACCGGGACTAGCGGGAGAATTCGATGAGCAGTTCTTC. Translated, it gives CASSKAPGLAGEFDEQFF.

This clone appeared once. This chain uses TRBV14 with TRBJ2-7; 7 bases align to TRBD1. This CDR3 has 13 residues. After removal of 1 base from V and 6 bases from J, the junction contained 3 bases not matched to a gene. Germline V gene data show CDR1 as SGHDN and CDR2 as FVKESK. The CDR3 coding sequence is TGTGCCAGCAGCCAAGGACAGGGAATCGAGCAGTACTTC. This translates into CASSQGQGIEQYF. Together with reference TRBV14 and TRBJ2-7, the CDR3 gives the full variable domain: EAGVTQFPSHSVIEKGQTVTLRCDPISGHDNLYWYRRVMGKEIKFLLHFVKESKQDESGMPNNRFLAERTGGTYSTLKVQPAELEDSGVYFCASSQGQGIEQYFGPGTRLTVT.

The chain joins TRBV7-2 to TRBJ2-6; TRBD2 might be the D (5 bases). CDR1 is SGHTA, CDR2 FQGNSA, per germline. V lost 4 bases and J lost 3, with 10 bases in between. This CDR3 has 15 amino acids. The CDR3 sequence is CASSSGGFGANVLTF. DNA of the CDR3: TGTGCCAGCAGCTCTGGCGGGTTTGGGGCCAACGTCCTGACTTTC.

The rearrangement joins TRBV15 to TRBJ1-1; 9 nucleotides agree with TRBD1. V shed 2 bases and J 4 bases; nucleotides not matched to a gene: 5. The length of the CDR3 is 15 residues. Germline V CDR1 and CDR2: LNHNV, YYDKDF (reference sequence). The CDR3 DNA follows: TGTGCCACCAGCAGAACAAGACAGGGGGGCACTGAAGCTTTCTTT. Translated: CATSRTRQGGTEAFF.

The chain links TRBV9 to TRBJ2-6; 8 nucleotides line up with TRBD1. This CDR3 is built from 22 residues. The J segment lost 1 base and the V segment lost 4 bases, leaving 22 bases of the junction unmatched. Germline-derived CDR1 and CDR2 are SGDLS and YYNGEE. This chain's CDR3 is CASSPLTSRRDRTRSGANVLTF. The CDR3 nucleotides are TGTGCCAGCAGCCCTCTAACATCGAGGAGGGACAGGACACGATCTGGGGCCAACGTCCTGACTTTC. Filled out from reference TRBV9 and TRBJ2-6, the complete variable domain reads DSGVTQTPKHLITATGQRVTLRCSPRSGDLSVYWYQQSLDQGLQFLIQYYNGEERAKGNILERFSAQQFPDLHSELNLSSLELGDSALYFCASSPLTSRRDRTRSGANVLTFGAGSRLTVL.

This rearrangement joins TRBV6-2 or TRBV6-3 to TRBJ2-1; TRBD1 matches at 11 bases. The CDR3 has 15 residues. With 4 bases clipped from V and 2 bases from J, the junction kept 1 base outside the gene matches. Germline V gene data show CDR1 as MNHEY and CDR2 as SVGEGT. CDR3 in amino acids: CASSSGQGAYNEQFF. The CDR3 coding sequence is TGTGCCAGCAGTTCGGGACAGGGGGCCTACAATGAGCAGTTCTTC.

The gene calls are TRBV6-6 and TRBJ2-5; 10 bases map to TRBD1. Germline CDR1 MNHNY, CDR2 SVGAGI (reference sequence). V was pared by 5 bases and J by 4 bases, with 16 bases of the junction left unmatched. This CDR3 has 18 residues. This CDR3 reads CASSLASGTGDIGETQYF. In DNA form, the CDR3 reads TGTGCCAGCAGTCTCGCCTCCGGGACAGGGGACATTGGAGAGACCCAGTACTTC.

This clone was counted a single time. The chain links TRBV5-1 to TRBJ1-2; maybe TRBD1 (5 bases). V gave up 0 bases and J gave up 7 bases, with 13 bases separating them. The CDR3 is 14 residues long. Germline CDR1 and CDR2: SGHRS and YFSETQ. CDR3 bases: TGCGCCAGCAGCTTGGCCCAGGGATCGGCTGGCTACACCTTC. Translated: CASSLAQGSAGYTF. Full variable domain (remainder filled in from reference TRBV5-1 and TRBJ1-2): KAGVTQTPRYLIKTRGQQVTLSCSPISGHRSVSWYQQTPGQGLQFLFEYFSETQRNKGNFPGRFSGRQFSNSRSEMNVSTLELGDSALYLCASSLAQGSAGYTFGSGTRLTVV.

This chain uses TRBV13 with TRBJ2-4; perhaps TRBD1 as D (5 bases). The germline V gene has CDR1 PRHDT and CDR2 FYEKMQ (reference sequence). Between the trimmed V and J ends, which lost 2 bases and 0 bases, there was a span of 8 bases. The CDR3 is made up of 15 amino acids. CDR3 region: CASSLKGLAKNIQYF. The CDR3 DNA follows: TGTGCCAGCAGCTTAAAGGGGCTAGCCAAAAACATTCAGTACTTC.

This clone appeared once. The V call is TRBV10-3, the J call TRBJ2-2; TRBD1 matches at 8 bases. V dropped 7 bases and J dropped 7; count of bases not matched to a gene: 5. The CDR3 is 13 amino acids. Germline assignment: CDR1 ENHRY and CDR2 SYGVKD. As DNA, the CDR3 is TGTGCCATCACCGGGACAGGAGACGGGGAGCTGTTTTTT. This encodes CAITGTGDGELFF.

V usage is TRBV19 and J usage is TRBJ2-1, with 7 bases fitting TRBD2. CDR3 length: 15 residues. In germline, CDR1 is LNHDA, CDR2 SQIVND (reference sequence). Losses at the gene ends were 5 bases for V and 8 bases for J; bases not matched to a gene: 12. CDR3 sequence (DNA): TGTGCCAGTAGTCTCGGGGACTACCCCTCGGATGAGCAGTTCTTC. Protein product: CASSLGDYPSDEQFF.

The chain uses TRBV19 and TRBJ2-6, with 7 bases lining up with TRBD1. This CDR3 is built from 16 residues. Germline CDR1 reads LNHDA; CDR2 reads SQIVND (reference sequence). V dropped 6 bases and J dropped 2; count of bases not matched to a gene: 7. The CDR3 bases are TGTGCCAGTAGCGGGACAGCGACGACTGGGGCCAACGTCCTGACTTTC. As protein: CASSGTATTGANVLTF.

V is TRBV5-8 and J is TRBJ1-5, with 8 bases identical to TRBD1. After removal of 4 bases from V and 4 bases from J, the junction contained 13 bases not matched to a gene. From germline, CDR1 is SGHTS and CDR2 YDEGEE. The CDR3 totals 17 residues. The CDR3 nucleotides read TGTGCCAGCAGCCGTAACCTCGATACAGGGGGTAATCAGCCCCAGCATTTT. As protein: CASSRNLDTGGNQPQHF.

The J gene is TRBJ1-4, the V gene TRBV6-5; no definite D call. Trimming stripped 7 bases from V and 11 bases from J, with 23 bases between. Germline V CDR1 and CDR2: MNHEY, SVGAGI. The CDR3 covers 15 residues. The CDR3 DNA reads TGTGCCAGCACCGTTACGGGGAGCCTGAGGGATAAACTGTTTTTT. Translated: CASTVTGSLRDKLFF.

The chain joins TRBV5-4 to TRBJ1-6; 9 nucleotides align to TRBD1. CDR3 length: 15 residues. V shed 4 bases and J 6 bases; nucleotides not matched to a gene: 5. From germline, CDR1 is SGHNT and CDR2 YYREEE (reference sequence). DNA of the CDR3: TGTGCCAGCAGCGTTCCGGGACAGGGTAATTCACCCCTCCACTTT. This gives the protein CASSVPGQGNSPLHF.

This sequence joins TRBV5-6 and TRBJ1-2; possible D gene TRBD1, 6 bases. The V end lost 5 bases, the J end lost 5 bases, and 10 bases lay between the germline ends. Germline CDR1 and CDR2: SGHDT and YYEEEE. The CDR3 runs to 12 residues. CDR3 sequence reads: CASRLQGYGYTF. CDR3 coding DNA: TGTGCCAGCAGACTACAGGGATATGGCTACACCTTC.

This clone has a single count. The chain is built from TRBV29-1 and TRBJ1-1; D ambiguous. Germline V gene sequence: CDR1 SQVTM, CDR2 ANQGSEA. The V gene lost 4 bases and the J gene lost 0 bases, with 9 bases spanning the gap. The CDR3 spans 13 residues. DNA of the CDR3: TGCAGCGTTGCGGCGCCAATGAACACTGAAGCTTTCTTT. Translated: CSVAAPMNTEAFF.

The J gene is TRBJ2-2, the V gene TRBV11-2; 9 positions agree with TRBD2. Trimming removed 8 bases from V and 2 bases from J; junction bases left unmatched: 9. The CDR3 totals 16 residues. CDR1 SGHAT and CDR2 FQNNGV come from the germline V gene. CDR3 protein: CASRLGLAGNTGELFF. CDR3 in DNA: TGTGCCAGCCGATTGGGGCTAGCGGGAAACACCGGGGAGCTGTTTTTT.

The chain recombines TRBV7-6 with TRBJ2-3; possible D gene TRBD2, 7 bases. The CDR3 is 16 amino acids. Trimming removed 3 bases at V and 3 bases at J, with 16 bases between. The germline V gene encodes CDR1 SGHVS and CDR2 FNYEAQ. This CDR3 reads CASSFLGGAGTDTQYF. CDR3 sequence (DNA): TGTGCCAGCAGCTTCCTAGGGGGGGCTGGGACAGATACGCAGTATTTT.

In this sample, this clone turned up once. The V and J genes are TRBV18 and TRBJ2-1; perhaps TRBD1 as D (5 bases). Germline CDR1 KGHSH, CDR2 LQKENI. The CDR3 covers 15 residues. V was pared by 5 bases and J by 6 bases, with 17 bases between. CDR3 nucleotides: TGTGCCAGCTCATTCCGGGCAGGGCAGGGCAATGAGCAGTTCTTC. Protein product: CASSFRAGQGNEQFF. Together with reference TRBV18 and TRBJ2-1, the CDR3 gives the full variable domain: NAGVMQNPRHLVRRRGQEARLRCSPMKGHSHVYWYRQLPEEGLKFMVYLQKENIIDESGMPKERFSAEFPKEGPSILRIQQVVRGDSAAYFCASSFRAGQGNEQFFGPGTRLTVL.